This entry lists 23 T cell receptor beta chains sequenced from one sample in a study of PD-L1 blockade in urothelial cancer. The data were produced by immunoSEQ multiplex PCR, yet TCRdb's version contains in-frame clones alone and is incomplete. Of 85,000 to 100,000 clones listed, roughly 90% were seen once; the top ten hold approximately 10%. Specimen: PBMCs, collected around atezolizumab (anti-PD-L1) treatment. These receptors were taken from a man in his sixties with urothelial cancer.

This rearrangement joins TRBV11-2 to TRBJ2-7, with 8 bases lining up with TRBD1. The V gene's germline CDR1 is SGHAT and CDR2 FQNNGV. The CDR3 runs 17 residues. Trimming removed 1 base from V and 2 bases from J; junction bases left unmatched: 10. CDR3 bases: TGTGCCAGCAGCTTAGCGCGAAACCGGGACAGGACCTACGAGCAGTACTTC. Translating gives CASSLARNRDRTYEQYF.

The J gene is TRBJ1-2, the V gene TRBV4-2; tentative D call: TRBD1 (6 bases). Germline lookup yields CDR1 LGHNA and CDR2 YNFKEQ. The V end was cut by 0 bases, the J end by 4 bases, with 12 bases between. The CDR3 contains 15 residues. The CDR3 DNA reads TGTGCCAGCAGCCAAGAAATAGGGGGTCTCTATGGCTACACCTTC. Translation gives CASSQEIGGLYGYTF.

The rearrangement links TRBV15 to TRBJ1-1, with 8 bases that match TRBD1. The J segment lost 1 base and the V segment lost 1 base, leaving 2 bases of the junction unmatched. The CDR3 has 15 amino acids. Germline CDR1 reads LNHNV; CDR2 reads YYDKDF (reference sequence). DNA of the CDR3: TGTGCCACCAGCAGAGCCGGGACAGGGAACACTGAAGCTTTCTTT. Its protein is CATSRAGTGNTEAFF.

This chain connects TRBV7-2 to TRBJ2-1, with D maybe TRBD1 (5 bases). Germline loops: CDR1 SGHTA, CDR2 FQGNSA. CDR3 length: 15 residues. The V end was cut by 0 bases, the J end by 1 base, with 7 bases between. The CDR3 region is CASSLATVSYNEQFF. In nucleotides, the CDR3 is TGTGCCAGCAGCTTAGCGACAGTTTCCTACAATGAGCAGTTCTTC. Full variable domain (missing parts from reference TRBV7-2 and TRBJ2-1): GAGVSQSPSNKVTEKGKDVELRCDPISGHTALYWYRQSLGQGLEFLIYFQGNSAPDKSGLPSDRFSAERTGGSVSTLTIQRTQQEDSAVYLCASSLATVSYNEQFFGPGTRLTVL.

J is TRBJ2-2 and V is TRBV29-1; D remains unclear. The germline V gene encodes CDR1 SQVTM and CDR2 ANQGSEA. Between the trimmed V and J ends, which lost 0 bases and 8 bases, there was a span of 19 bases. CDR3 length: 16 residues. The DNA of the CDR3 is TGCAGCGTTGAAGATACTTCCCGAGTGCGCGTAGGGGAGCTGTTTTTT. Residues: CSVEDTSRVRVGELFF.

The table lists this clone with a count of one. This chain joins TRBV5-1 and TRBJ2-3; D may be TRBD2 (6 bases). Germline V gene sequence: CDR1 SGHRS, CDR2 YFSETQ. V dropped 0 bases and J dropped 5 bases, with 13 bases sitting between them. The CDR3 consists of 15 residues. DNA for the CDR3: TGCGCCAGCAGCTTGGAAAACCCCGGGAGAGATACGCAGTATTTT. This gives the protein CASSLENPGRDTQYF.

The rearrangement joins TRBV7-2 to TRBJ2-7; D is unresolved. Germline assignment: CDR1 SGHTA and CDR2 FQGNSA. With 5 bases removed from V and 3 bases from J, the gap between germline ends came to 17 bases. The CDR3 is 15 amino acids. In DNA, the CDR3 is TGTGCCAGCAGCGCCGTCAACAGTTTTAGCTACGAGCAGTACTTC. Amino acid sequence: CASSAVNSFSYEQYF.

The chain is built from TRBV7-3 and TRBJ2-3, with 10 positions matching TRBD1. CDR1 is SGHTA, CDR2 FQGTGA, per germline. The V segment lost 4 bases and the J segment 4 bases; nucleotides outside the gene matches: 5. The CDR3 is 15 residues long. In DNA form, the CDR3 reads TGTGCCAGCAGCTCGCTCGGACAGGGGGCAGATACGCAGTATTTT. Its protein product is CASSSLGQGADTQYF.

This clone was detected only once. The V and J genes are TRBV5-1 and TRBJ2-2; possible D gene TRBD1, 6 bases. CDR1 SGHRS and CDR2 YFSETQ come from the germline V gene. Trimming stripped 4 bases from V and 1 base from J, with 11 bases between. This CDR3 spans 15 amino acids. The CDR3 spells CASSPNRVNTGELFF. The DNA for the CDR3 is TGCGCCAGCAGCCCGAACAGGGTGAACACCGGGGAGCTGTTTTTT. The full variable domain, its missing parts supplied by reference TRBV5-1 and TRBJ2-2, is KAGVTQTPRYLIKTRGQQVTLSCSPISGHRSVSWYQQTPGQGLQFLFEYFSETQRNKGNFPGRFSGRQFSNSRSEMNVSTLELGDSALYLCASSPNRVNTGELFFGEGSRLTVL.

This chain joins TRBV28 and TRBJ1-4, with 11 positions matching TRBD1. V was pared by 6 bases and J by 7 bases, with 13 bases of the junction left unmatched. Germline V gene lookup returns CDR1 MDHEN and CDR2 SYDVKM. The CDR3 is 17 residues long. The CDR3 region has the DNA TGTGCCAGCAGGCCTTCGTTTTTGGGACAGGGGGGTGAAAAACTGTTTTTT. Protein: CASRPSFLGQGGEKLFF.

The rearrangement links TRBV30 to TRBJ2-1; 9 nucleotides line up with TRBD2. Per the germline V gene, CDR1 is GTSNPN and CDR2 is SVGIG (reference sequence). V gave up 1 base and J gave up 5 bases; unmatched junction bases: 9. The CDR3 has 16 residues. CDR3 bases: TGTGCCTGGAGTGGTTATTTGTCTAGCGGGAACAATGAGCAGTTCTTC. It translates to CAWSGYLSSGNNEQFF.

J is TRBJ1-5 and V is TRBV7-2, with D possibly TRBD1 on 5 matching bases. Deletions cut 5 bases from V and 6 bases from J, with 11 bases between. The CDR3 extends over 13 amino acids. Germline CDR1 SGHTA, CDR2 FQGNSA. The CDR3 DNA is TGTGCCAGCAGCCTTGGACATTTTCAGCCCCAGCATTTT. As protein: CASSLGHFQPQHF.

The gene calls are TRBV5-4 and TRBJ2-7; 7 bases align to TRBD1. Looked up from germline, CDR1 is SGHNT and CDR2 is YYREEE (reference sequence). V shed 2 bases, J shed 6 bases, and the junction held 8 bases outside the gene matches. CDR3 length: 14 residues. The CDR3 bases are TGTGCCAGCAGCTTTGACAGGGCGCAAGGCGAGCAGTACTTC. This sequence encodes CASSFDRAQGEQYF.

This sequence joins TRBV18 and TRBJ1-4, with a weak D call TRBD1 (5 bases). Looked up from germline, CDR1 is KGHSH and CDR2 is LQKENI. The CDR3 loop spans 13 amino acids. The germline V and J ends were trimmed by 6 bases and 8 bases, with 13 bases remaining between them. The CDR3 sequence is CASSLGAWEKLFF. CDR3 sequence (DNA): TGTGCCAGCTCCCTTGGGGCTTGGGAAAAACTGTTTTTT.

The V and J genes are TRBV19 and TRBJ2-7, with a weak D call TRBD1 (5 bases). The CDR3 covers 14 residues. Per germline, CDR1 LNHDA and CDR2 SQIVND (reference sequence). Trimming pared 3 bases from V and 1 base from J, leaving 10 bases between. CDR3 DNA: TGTGCCAGTAGTATTTTCAGGGTATCCTACGAGCAGTACTTC. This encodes CASSIFRVSYEQYF.

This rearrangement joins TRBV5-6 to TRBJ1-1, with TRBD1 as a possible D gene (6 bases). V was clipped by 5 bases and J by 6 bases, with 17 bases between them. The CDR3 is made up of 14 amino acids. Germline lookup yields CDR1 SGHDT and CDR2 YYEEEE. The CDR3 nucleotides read TGTGCCAGCAGGGACCTCAGGGGAATGCCTGAAGCTTTCTTT. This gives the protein CASRDLRGMPEAFF.

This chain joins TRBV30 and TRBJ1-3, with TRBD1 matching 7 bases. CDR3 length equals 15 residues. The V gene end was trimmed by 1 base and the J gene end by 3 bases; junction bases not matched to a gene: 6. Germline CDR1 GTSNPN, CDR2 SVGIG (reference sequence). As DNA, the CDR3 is TGTGCCTGGAGTGGAGGGGGACAGCTTGGAAACACCATATATTTT. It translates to CAWSGGGQLGNTIYF.

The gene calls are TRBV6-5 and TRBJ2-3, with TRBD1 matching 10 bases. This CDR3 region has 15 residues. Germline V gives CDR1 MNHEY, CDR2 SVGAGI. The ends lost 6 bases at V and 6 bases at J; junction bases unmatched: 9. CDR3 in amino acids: CASRTTGTGDDTQYF. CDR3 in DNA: TGTGCCAGCAGAACGACCGGGACAGGGGACGATACGCAGTATTTT.

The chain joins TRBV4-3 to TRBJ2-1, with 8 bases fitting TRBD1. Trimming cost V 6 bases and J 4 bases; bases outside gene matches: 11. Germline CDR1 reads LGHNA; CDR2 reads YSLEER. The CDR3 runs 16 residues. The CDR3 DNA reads TGCGCCAGCAGACGCACCCAGGGGGCCGGTTACAATGAGCAGTTCTTC. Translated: CASRRTQGAGYNEQFF.

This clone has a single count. The CDR3 loop reads CASSPVAQGYTF. CDR3 in DNA: TGTGCCAGCAGTCCGGTAGCTCAGGGCTACACCTTC. The rearrangement joins TRBV7-2 to TRBJ1-2; D is uncertain. The germline V and J ends were trimmed by 6 bases and 8 bases, with 13 bases remaining between them. The germline V gene has CDR1 SGHTA and CDR2 FQGNSA. CDR3 length: 12 amino acids.

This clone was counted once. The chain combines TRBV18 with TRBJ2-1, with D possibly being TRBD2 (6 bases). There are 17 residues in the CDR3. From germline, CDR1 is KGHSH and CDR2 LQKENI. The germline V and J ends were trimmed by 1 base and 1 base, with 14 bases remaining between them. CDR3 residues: CASSPRPPRGSYNEQFF. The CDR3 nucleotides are TGTGCCAGCTCACCACGCCCCCCGCGGGGTTCCTACAATGAGCAGTTCTTC.

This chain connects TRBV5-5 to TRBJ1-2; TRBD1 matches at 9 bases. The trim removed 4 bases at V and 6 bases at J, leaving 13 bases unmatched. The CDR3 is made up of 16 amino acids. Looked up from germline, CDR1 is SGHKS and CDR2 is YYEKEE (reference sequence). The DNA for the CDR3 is TGTGCCAGCAGCGACTCGACTCGGACAGGGGTGGATGGCTACACCTTC. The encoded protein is CASSDSTRTGVDGYTF.

Written as DNA, the CDR3 is TGTGCCAGCAGTGACTCGGCAGGGTCCATGAACACTGAAGCTTTCTTT. This encodes CASSDSAGSMNTEAFF. The chain links TRBV6-4 to TRBJ1-1, with D possibly TRBD1 on 5 matching bases. The CDR3 consists of 16 residues. Germline lookup yields CDR1 MRHNA and CDR2 SNTAGT. V was trimmed by 0 bases and J by 0 bases, leaving 11 bases between them.